This entry describes one T cell receptor beta chain. Its antigen is undetermined. These data are taken from a study of T cell responses to AZD1222 COVID-19 vaccine. General study points: Per reports, nearly half of all spike-specific TCRs target regions that are unmutated in variants. Just a handful of AZD1222 recipients were seropositive at baseline. Sampling captured repertoires only after the peak T cell response.

Clones were read by immunoSEQ multiplex PCR, and TCRdb kept only the in-frame ones, dropping some. The sample records fewer than 130,000 clones, about 88% being singletons. The receptor comes from an adult in good health. The sample was peripheral blood, taken on day 0 of AZD1222 vaccination.

The CDR3 sequence: CASSLSAGGGYGYTF. The CDR3 nucleotides are TGTGCCAGCAGTTTATCGGCGGGGGGCGGCTATGGCTACACCTTC. V and J are TRBV27 and TRBJ1-2, with a possible D match to TRBD1 (6 bases). The germline gives CDR1 MNHEY, CDR2 SMNVEV (reference sequence). Trimming cost V 0 bases and J 4 bases, with 12 bases left between them. The length of the CDR3 is 15 residues.